A single sample is the source of the 25 T cell receptor beta chains below, sequenced in a study of blood T cell repertoires in COVID-19. The repertoire was sequenced with immunoSEQ multiplex PCR; TCRdb's copy has only in-frame clones and lacks some. The sample has roughly 53,000 clones, around nine tenths seen once. Source material: peripheral blood. The receptors originated from a woman in her forties with active COVID-19.

The chain couples TRBV5-1 to TRBJ2-2; a weak D match, TRBD2 (5 bases). CDR3 length: 18 residues. CDR1 is SGHRS, CDR2 YFSETQ, per germline. Trimming removed 0 bases at V and 0 bases at J, with 15 bases between. The CDR3 DNA reads as TGCGCCAGCAGCTTGGTGCCAGGTTTGACTACGAACACCGGGGAGCTGTTTTTT. It is translated as CASSLVPGLTTNTGELFF. Full variable domain (remainder filled in from reference TRBV5-1 and TRBJ2-2): KAGVTQTPRYLIKTRGQQVTLSCSPISGHRSVSWYQQTPGQGLQFLFEYFSETQRNKGNFPGRFSGRQFSNSRSEMNVSTLELGDSALYLCASSLVPGLTTNTGELFFGEGSRLTVL.

This chain connects TRBV4-2 to TRBJ2-5; the match to TRBD2 covers 8 bases. J was trimmed by 0 bases and V by 4 bases; bases with no gene match: 7. Germline V gives CDR1 LGHNA, CDR2 YNFKEQ. The CDR3 runs to 16 residues. Here the CDR3 reads CASSRHREGYQETQYF. The CDR3 DNA reads as TGTGCCAGCAGCCGACACCGGGAGGGGTACCAAGAGACCCAGTACTTC.

The chain uses TRBV7-7 and TRBJ2-5; 11 bases fit TRBD1. The junction had 18 bases not matched to a gene; V was cut back by 4 bases and J by 2 bases. CDR3 length: 20 residues. Germline assignment: CDR1 SSHAT and CDR2 FNYEAQ (reference sequence). CDR3 residues: CASSSQPPGQGVRGQETQYF. DNA for the CDR3: TGTGCCAGCAGCTCACAACCCCCGGGACAGGGGGTCCGGGGTCAAGAGACCCAGTACTTC.

The chain links TRBV7-6 to TRBJ2-1, with D perhaps matching TRBD1 (6 bases). This CDR3 is 14 amino acids long. Germline CDR1 reads SGHVS; CDR2 reads FNYEAQ. V was trimmed by 2 bases and J by 8 bases, leaving 13 bases between them. DNA for the CDR3: TGTGCCAGCAGCTTATCTCGCCAGGGGCATGAGCAGTTCTTC. This gives the protein CASSLSRQGHEQFF.

The chain has TRBV24-1 and TRBJ2-7, with a possible D match to TRBD2 (6 bases). The CDR3 has 13 residues. Per germline, CDR1 KGHDR and CDR2 SFDVKD. The germline V and J ends were trimmed by 4 bases and 5 bases, with 11 bases remaining between them. CDR3 bases: TGTGCCACCAGTGAAGGAGGGAGGCACGAGCAGTACTTC. It yields the protein CATSEGGRHEQYF.

This rearrangement joins TRBV7-8 to TRBJ2-1; 11 positions match TRBD2. The CDR3 totals 18 residues. V dropped 4 bases and J dropped 0; count of bases not matched to a gene: 8. Germline V gives CDR1 SGHVS, CDR2 FQNEAQ. As DNA, the CDR3 is TGTGCCAGCAGCTACCACCTACTAGCGGGGGACTCCTACAATGAGCAGTTCTTC. Translated, it gives CASSYHLLAGDSYNEQFF.

V usage is TRBV29-1 and J usage is TRBJ1-1; TRBD1 agrees at 11 bases. The CDR3 has 14 amino acids. The V gene's germline CDR1 is SQVTM and CDR2 ANQGSEA. J gave up 3 bases and V 4 bases, and 4 bases lay outside the gene matches. The chain's CDR3 is CSVGTGGQYTEAFF. The CDR3 bases are TGCAGCGTTGGGACAGGGGGCCAGTACACTGAAGCTTTCTTT. The full variable domain, with the rest looked up from reference TRBV29-1 and TRBJ1-1, is SAVISQKPSRDICQRGTSLTIQCQVDSQVTMMFWYRQQPGQSLTLIATANQGSEATYESGFVIDKFPISRPNLTFSTLTVSNMSPEDSSIYLCSVGTGGQYTEAFFGQGTRLTVV.

This sequence joins TRBV7-9 and TRBJ1-1; D is possibly TRBD1 (5 bases). The V gene lost 4 bases and the J gene lost 7 bases, with 10 bases spanning the gap. The CDR3 length is 12 residues. Germline CDR1 is SEHNR and CDR2 is FQNEAQ (reference sequence). In DNA form, the CDR3 reads TGTGCCAGCAGCTGGGGGGAGTTTGAAGCTTTCTTT. It is translated as CASSWGEFEAFF.

The CDR3 region has the DNA TGTGCCAGCAGTCGCGACAGGGGCGCCTATGGCTACACCTTC. Translation: CASSRDRGAYGYTF. The genes are TRBV7-9 and TRBJ1-2, with 8 bases lining up with TRBD1. CDR1 SEHNR and CDR2 FQNEAQ come from the germline V gene (reference sequence). This CDR3 has 14 residues. The junction had 7 bases not matched to a gene; V was cut back by 6 bases and J by 4 bases. Full variable domain (remainder filled in from reference TRBV7-9 and TRBJ1-2): DTGVSQNPRHKITKRGQNVTFRCDPISEHNRLYWYRQTLGQGPEFLTYFQNEAQLEKSRLLSDRFSAERPKGSFSTLEIQRTEQGDSAMYLCASSRDRGAYGYTFGSGTRLTVV.

The chain uses TRBV14 and TRBJ2-3; 8 nucleotides agree with TRBD2. J lost 2 bases, V lost 3 bases, and 7 bases had no gene match. The CDR3 is 16 amino acids. Germline CDR1 is SGHDN and CDR2 is FVKESK. In nucleotides, the CDR3 is TGTGCCAGCAGCCATCCGGGGGGGTGGAACACAGATACGCAGTATTTT. Translating it yields CASSHPGGWNTDTQYF.

This clone turned up a few times. The chain has TRBV3-1 (or the pseudogene TRBV3-2) and TRBJ2-7; possible D gene TRBD2, 6 bases. Germline CDR1 reads LGHDT; CDR2 reads YNNKEL (reference sequence). Trimming took 1 base from V and 5 from J, leaving 15 bases between them. This CDR3 region has 15 residues. CDR3 DNA: TGTGCCAGCAGCCAAGCTGGGACTCGGGAGCACGAGCAGTACTTC. It encodes CASSQAGTREHEQYF.

The rearrangement uses TRBV18 and TRBJ1-5; D unclear. There are 20 residues in the CDR3. Trimming left V 2 bases short and J 0 bases short, with 23 bases between. Germline-derived CDR1 and CDR2 are KGHSH and LQKENI. Here the CDR3 reads CASSPEALFIEDDSNQPQHF. For the CDR3, the DNA is TGTGCCAGCTCACCAGAGGCTCTCTTCATCGAAGACGATAGCAATCAGCCCCAGCATTTT.

The rearrangement links TRBV21-1 to TRBJ2-6; TRBD2, as called in the table, went unchecked against the DNA. TRBV21-1 has pseudogene status. The CDR3 loop spans 14 amino acids. The DNA of the CDR3 is TGTGCCAGCCGGGGGAACTCTGGGGCCAACGTCCTGACTTTC. Translated: CASRGNSGANVLTF.

The V call is TRBV3-1 (or the pseudogene TRBV3-2), the J call TRBJ1-1; 7 bases match TRBD1. This CDR3 spans 11 amino acids. The germline V gene encodes CDR1 LGHDT and CDR2 YNNKEL (reference sequence). V shed 4 bases and J 7 bases; nucleotides not matched to a gene: 0. CDR3 nucleotide sequence: TGTGCCAGCAGCCGGGACAGTGAAGCTTTCTTT. It is translated as CASSRDSEAFF.

The chain uses TRBV4-1 and TRBJ1-4; D remains ambiguous. Trimming removed 0 bases from V and 10 bases from J, with 21 bases in between. The CDR3 is 17 amino acids. Germline V gene data show CDR1 as MGHRA and CDR2 as YSYEKL. The CDR3: CASSQDAYQRVFRKLFF. The DNA of the CDR3 is TGCGCCAGCAGCCAAGATGCTTACCAACGGGTGTTTAGAAAACTGTTTTTT.

The chain has TRBV4-3 and TRBJ1-4, with TRBD1 matching 8 bases. This CDR3 is 15 amino acids long. From germline, CDR1 is LGHNA and CDR2 YSLEER. J gave up 8 bases and V 1 base, and 6 bases lay outside the gene matches. CDR3 region: CASSQVGRGLEKLFF. CDR3 bases: TGCGCCAGCAGCCAAGTAGGCAGGGGGCTCGAAAAACTGTTTTTT.

This chain joins TRBV28 and TRBJ2-1; TRBD1 matches at 11 bases. The CDR3 runs to 16 residues. The ends lost 6 bases at V and 9 bases at J; junction bases unmatched: 13. The V gene's germline CDR1 is MDHEN and CDR2 SYDVKM. The CDR3 is CASSSPGQGGTGEQFF. The CDR3 DNA reads as TGTGCCAGCAGCTCCCCGGGACAGGGGGGAACGGGTGAGCAGTTCTTC.

The gene calls are TRBV10-3 and TRBJ2-5, with 13 nucleotides matching TRBD2. CDR3 size: 17 residues. The junction had 6 bases not matched to a gene; V was cut back by 0 bases and J by 5 bases. CDR1 and CDR2 (germline): ENHRY, SYGVKD. CDR3 sequence (DNA): TGTGCCATCAGTGAGTCACTAGCGGGGGGGCCGGATGAGACCCAGTACTTC. Translation: CAISESLAGGPDETQYF.

The chain couples TRBV27 to TRBJ1-2; D not resolved. Germline lookup yields CDR1 MNHEY and CDR2 SMNVEV (reference sequence). The CDR3 loop spans 15 amino acids. Trimming took off 8 bases at V and 7 bases at J, with 23 bases between the two ends. CDR3 bases: TGTGCCAGCTCCGTACAGATTTACTCACCACGTGGCTACACCTTC. Protein: CASSVQIYSPRGYTF.

The chain recombines TRBV4-1 with TRBJ1-2; no clear D. Trimming cost V 0 bases and J 7 bases, with 12 bases left between them. The CDR3 sequence is 14 residues long. Germline CDR1 MGHRA, CDR2 YSYEKL. The DNA of the CDR3 is TGCGCCAGCAGCCAAGATCACGTCCTGAGTGGCTACACCTTC. Residues: CASSQDHVLSGYTF.

The rearrangement joins TRBV24-1 to TRBJ2-1, with 10 bases fitting TRBD1. CDR1 is KGHDR and CDR2 is SFDVKD in the germline V gene. The trim removed 5 bases at V and 10 bases at J, leaving 13 bases unmatched. The CDR3 is 16 amino acids. Here the CDR3 DNA reads TGTGCCACCAGTGGCGTTTCCGGGACAGGGGTGGGGGAGCAGTTCTTC. Amino acids: CATSGVSGTGVGEQFF.

The rearrangement joins TRBV5-4 to TRBJ2-1; TRBD1 aligns across 7 bases. V was pared by 0 bases and J by 2 bases, with 2 bases of the junction left unmatched. The CDR3 runs 15 residues. From germline, CDR1 is SGHNT and CDR2 YYREEE (reference sequence). The CDR3 here is CASSLDRGAYNEQFF. The DNA of the CDR3 is TGTGCCAGCAGCTTGGACAGGGGAGCCTACAATGAGCAGTTCTTC.

This sequence joins TRBV25-1 and TRBJ1-1; a possible D gene is TRBD1 (6 bases). Germline V lookup: CDR1 MGHDK, CDR2 SYGVNS. Trimming took off 5 bases at V and 3 bases at J, with 10 bases between the two ends. The CDR3 totals 13 residues. The CDR3 region is CASSRGGDTEAFF. The CDR3 region has the DNA TGTGCCAGCAGTCGGGGGGGCGACACTGAAGCTTTCTTT. Complete variable domain (other parts from reference TRBV25-1 and TRBJ1-1): EADIYQTPRYLVIGTGKKITLECSQTMGHDKMYWYQQDPGMELHLIHYSYGVNSTEKGDLSSESTVSRIRTEHFPLTLESARPSHTSQYLCASSRGGDTEAFFGQGTRLTVV.

The chain carries TRBV11-2 and TRBJ1-1; perhaps TRBD1 as D (6 bases). Trimming removed 5 bases from V and 3 bases from J, with 10 bases in between. The length of the CDR3 is 13 residues. Germline lookup yields CDR1 SGHAT and CDR2 FQNNGV. CDR3: CASSAAGDTEAFF. CDR3 nucleotides: TGTGCCAGCAGCGCAGCAGGGGACACTGAAGCTTTCTTT.

In its sample, this clone was seen once. V gene TRBV2 combines with J gene TRBJ2-7, with D possibly TRBD1 on 6 matching bases. The CDR3 length is 14 residues. Germline lookup yields CDR1 SNHLY and CDR2 FYNNEI. Trimming left V 2 bases short and J 5 bases short, with 13 bases between. The chain's CDR3 is CASSELSRGDEQYF. The CDR3 bases are TGTGCCAGCAGTGAATTAAGCAGGGGCGACGAGCAGTACTTC.